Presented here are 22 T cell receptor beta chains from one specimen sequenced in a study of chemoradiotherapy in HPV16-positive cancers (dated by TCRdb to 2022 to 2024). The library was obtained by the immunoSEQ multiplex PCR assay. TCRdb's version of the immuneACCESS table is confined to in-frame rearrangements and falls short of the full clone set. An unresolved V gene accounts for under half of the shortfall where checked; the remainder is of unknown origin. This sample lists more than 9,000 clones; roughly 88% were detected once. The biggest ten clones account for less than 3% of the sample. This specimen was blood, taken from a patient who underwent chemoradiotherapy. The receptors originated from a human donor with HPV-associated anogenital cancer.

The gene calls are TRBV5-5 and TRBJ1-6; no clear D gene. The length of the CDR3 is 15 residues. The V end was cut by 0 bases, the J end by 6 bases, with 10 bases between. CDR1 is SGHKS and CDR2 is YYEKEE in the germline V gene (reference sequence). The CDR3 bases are TGTGCCAGCAGCTTGGGCGGAACGCCTAATTCACCCCTCCACTTT. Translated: CASSLGGTPNSPLHF.

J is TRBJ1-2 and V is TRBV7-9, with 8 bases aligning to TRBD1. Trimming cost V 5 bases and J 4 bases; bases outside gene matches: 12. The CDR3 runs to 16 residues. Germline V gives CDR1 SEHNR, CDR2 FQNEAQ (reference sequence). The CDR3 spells CASSLSGGENIYGYTF. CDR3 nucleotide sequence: TGTGCCAGCAGCCTTTCAGGGGGCGAGAATATCTATGGCTACACCTTC.

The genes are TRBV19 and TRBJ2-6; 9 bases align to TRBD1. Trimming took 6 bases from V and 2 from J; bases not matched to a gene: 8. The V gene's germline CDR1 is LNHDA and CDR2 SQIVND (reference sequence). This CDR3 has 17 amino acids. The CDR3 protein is CASSLGQGLAGANVLTF. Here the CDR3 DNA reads TGTGCCAGTAGCCTGGGACAGGGACTGGCTGGGGCCAACGTCCTGACTTTC.

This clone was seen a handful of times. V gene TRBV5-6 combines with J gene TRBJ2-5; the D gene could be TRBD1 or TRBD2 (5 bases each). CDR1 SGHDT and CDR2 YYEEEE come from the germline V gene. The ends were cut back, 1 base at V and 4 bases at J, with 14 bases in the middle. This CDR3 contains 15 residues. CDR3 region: CASSLSGPGRETQYF. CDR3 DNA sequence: TGTGCCAGCAGCTTGTCCGGGCCAGGGAGAGAGACCCAGTACTTC.

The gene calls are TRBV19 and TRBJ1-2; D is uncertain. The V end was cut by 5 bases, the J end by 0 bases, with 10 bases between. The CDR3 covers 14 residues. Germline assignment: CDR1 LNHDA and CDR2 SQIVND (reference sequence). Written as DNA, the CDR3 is TGTGCCAGTAGTTTCCGAAGGGCTAACTATGGCTACACCTTC. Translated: CASSFRRANYGYTF. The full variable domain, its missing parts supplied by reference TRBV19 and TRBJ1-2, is DGGITQSPKYLFRKEGQNVTLSCEQNLNHDAMYWYRQDPGQGLRLIYYSQIVNDFQKGDIAEGYSVSREKKESFPLTVTSAQKNPTAFYLCASSFRRANYGYTFGSGTRLTVV.

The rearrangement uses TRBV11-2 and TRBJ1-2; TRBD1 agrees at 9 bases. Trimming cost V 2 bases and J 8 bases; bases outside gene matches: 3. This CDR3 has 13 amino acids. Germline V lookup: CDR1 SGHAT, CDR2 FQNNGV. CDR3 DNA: TGTGCCAGCAGCTTACGGACAGGGGTCGGCTACACCTTC. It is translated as CASSLRTGVGYTF.

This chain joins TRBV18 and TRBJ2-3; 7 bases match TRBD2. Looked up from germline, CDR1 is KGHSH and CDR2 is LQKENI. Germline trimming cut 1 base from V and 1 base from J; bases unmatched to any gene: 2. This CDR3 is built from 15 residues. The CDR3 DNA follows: TGTGCCAGCTCACCACAAAGCGGGGGCACAGATACGCAGTATTTT. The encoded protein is CASSPQSGGTDTQYF.

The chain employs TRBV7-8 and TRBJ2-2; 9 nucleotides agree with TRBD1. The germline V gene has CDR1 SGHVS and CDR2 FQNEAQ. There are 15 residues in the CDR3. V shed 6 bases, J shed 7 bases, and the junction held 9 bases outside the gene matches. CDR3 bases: TGTGCCAGCAGTCTCCGGGACAGGGTTTTCGGGGAGCTGTTTTTT. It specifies CASSLRDRVFGELFF.

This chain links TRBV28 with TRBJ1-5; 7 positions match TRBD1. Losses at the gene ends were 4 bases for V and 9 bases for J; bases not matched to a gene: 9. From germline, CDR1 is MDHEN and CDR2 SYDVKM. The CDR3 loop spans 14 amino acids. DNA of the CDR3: TGTGCCAGCAGTTCCGGACAGGTCGGAAGGCCCCAGCATTTT. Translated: CASSSGQVGRPQHF.

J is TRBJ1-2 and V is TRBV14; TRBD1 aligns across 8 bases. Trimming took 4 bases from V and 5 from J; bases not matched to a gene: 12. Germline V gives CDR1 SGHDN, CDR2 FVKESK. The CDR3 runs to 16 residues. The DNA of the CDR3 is TGTGCCAGCAGCCTTGATCGCCAGGGGGCTGGATATGGCTACACCTTC. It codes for CASSLDRQGAGYGYTF.

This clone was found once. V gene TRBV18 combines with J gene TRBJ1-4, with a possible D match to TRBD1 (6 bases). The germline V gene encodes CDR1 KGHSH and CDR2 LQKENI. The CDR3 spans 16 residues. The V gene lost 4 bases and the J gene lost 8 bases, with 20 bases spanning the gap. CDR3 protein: CASSLMTGASGEKLFF. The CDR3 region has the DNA TGTGCCAGCTCACTTATGACAGGTGCCTCGGGGGAAAAACTGTTTTTT.

The CDR3 nucleotides are TGTGCCAGCAGCTTACGGGGGGTCTCCTACAATGAGCAGTTCTTC. It encodes CASSLRGVSYNEQFF. This rearrangement joins TRBV5-8 to TRBJ2-1; 7 bases agree with TRBD2. Germline values: CDR1 SGHTS, CDR2 YDEGEE. The CDR3 is 15 amino acids. V trimming: 2 bases; J trimming: 0 bases; junction bases outside the gene matches: 2.

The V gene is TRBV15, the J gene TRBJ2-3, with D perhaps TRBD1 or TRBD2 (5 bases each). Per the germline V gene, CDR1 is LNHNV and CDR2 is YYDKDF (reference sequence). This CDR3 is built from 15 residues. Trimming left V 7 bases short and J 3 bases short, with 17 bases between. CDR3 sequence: CATKRYARGTDTQYF. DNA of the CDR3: TGTGCCACCAAACGCTACGCGAGGGGAACAGATACGCAGTATTTT.

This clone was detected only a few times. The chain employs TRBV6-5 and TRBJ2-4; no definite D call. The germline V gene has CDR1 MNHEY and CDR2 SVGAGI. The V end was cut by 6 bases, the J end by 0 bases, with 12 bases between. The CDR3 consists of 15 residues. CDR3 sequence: CASSQTQSAKNIQYF. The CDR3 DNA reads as TGTGCCAGCAGCCAAACCCAGTCAGCCAAAAACATTCAGTACTTC.

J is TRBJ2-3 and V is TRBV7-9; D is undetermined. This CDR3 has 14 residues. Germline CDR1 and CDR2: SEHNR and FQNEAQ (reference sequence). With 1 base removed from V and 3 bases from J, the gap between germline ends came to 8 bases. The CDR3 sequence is CASSLGGITDTQYF. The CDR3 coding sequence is TGTGCCAGCAGCTTAGGGGGTATAACAGATACGCAGTATTTT.

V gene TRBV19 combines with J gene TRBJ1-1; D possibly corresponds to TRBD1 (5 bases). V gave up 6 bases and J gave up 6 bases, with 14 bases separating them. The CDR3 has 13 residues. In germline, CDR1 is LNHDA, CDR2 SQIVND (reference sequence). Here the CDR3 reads CASREGSFPEAFF. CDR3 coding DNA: TGTGCCAGTAGGGAGGGGAGTTTTCCTGAAGCTTTCTTT. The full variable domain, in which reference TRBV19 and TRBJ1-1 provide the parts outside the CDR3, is DGGITQSPKYLFRKEGQNVTLSCEQNLNHDAMYWYRQDPGQGLRLIYYSQIVNDFQKGDIAEGYSVSREKKESFPLTVTSAQKNPTAFYLCASREGSFPEAFFGQGTRLTVV.

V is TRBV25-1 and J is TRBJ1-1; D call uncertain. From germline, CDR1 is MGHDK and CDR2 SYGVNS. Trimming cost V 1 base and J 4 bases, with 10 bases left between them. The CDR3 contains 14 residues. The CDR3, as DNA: TGTGCCAGCAGTGAATCGGCGATTAGCACTGAAGCTTTCTTT. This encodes CASSESAISTEAFF. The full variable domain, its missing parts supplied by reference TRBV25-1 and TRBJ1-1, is EADIYQTPRYLVIGTGKKITLECSQTMGHDKMYWYQQDPGMELHLIHYSYGVNSTEKGDLSSESTVSRIRTEHFPLTLESARPSHTSQYLCASSESAISTEAFFGQGTRLTVV.

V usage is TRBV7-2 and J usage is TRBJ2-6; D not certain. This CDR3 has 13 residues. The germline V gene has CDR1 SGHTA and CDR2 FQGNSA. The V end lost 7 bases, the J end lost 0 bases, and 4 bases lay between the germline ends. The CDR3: CASTDSGANVLTF. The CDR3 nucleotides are TGTGCCAGCACAGACTCTGGGGCCAACGTCCTGACTTTC.

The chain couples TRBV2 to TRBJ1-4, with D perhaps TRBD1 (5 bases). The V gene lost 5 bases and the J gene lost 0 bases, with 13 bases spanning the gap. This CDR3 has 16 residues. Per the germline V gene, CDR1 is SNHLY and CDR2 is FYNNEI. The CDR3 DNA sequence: TGTGCCAGCAGTCGGGGGGAGCTTGCAACTAATGAAAAACTGTTTTTT. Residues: CASSRGELATNEKLFF.

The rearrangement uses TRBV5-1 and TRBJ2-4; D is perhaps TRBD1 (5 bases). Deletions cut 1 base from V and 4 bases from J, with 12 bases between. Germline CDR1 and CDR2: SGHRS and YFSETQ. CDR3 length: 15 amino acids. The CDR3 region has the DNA TGCGCCAGCAGCTTGAATCCGGCAGGGAAAAACATTCAGTACTTC. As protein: CASSLNPAGKNIQYF.

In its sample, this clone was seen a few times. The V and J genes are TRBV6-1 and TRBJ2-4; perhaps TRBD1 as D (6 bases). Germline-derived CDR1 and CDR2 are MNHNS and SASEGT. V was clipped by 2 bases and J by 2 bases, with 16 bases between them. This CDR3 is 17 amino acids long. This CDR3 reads CASSEFGRGLSKNIQYF. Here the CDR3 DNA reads TGTGCCAGCAGTGAATTCGGCAGGGGCCTCTCCAAAAACATTCAGTACTTC.

CDR3 loop: CASSLVPGQLYGYTF. The DNA of the CDR3 is TGTGCCAGCAGCTTAGTGCCGGGACAACTCTATGGCTACACCTTC. This chain connects TRBV7-8 to TRBJ1-2, with D possibly being TRBD1 (6 bases). The CDR3 has 15 amino acids. Germline CDR1 and CDR2: SGHVS and FQNEAQ. Trimming removed 1 base at V and 4 bases at J, with 13 bases between.